This TCR beta chain was retrieved from a study of CD8+CD57+ T cells in acquired aplastic anemia (dated by TCRdb to the late 2010s). In terms of the full investigation: On average, sorted CD4+ and CD8+ cells yielded 3.2 ug of extracted DNA, with a range of roughly 0.17 to 30 ug. CD8+CD57+ expansion was defined as frequency above the mean frequency observed in healthy subjects.

The germline ends are 11 bases apart after V is trimmed by 6 bases and J by 0 bases. The germline V gene encodes CDR1 LNHDA and CDR2 SQIVND (reference sequence). CDR3 length: 14 amino acids, cysteine to phenylalanine. Only the CDR3 DNA is retained, 42 bases long and in frame from the first base. The paper as a whole reports these results and caveats: Twenty-nine CD8+ CDR3 sequences were found in both patients and controls but appeared to be highly expressed in patients and within the immunodominant clones of the patients. Patients and healthy controls showed no significant difference in CD8+ Simpson's diversity (P=0.060).

Patients chosen for sequencing had shown expansion of CD8+CD57+ cells by flow cytometry. Severe acquired aplastic anemia was diagnosed in all patients according to International Study of Aplastic Anemia and Agranulocytosis and Camitta criteria. At the time blood was sampled, none of the patients had received any therapy. In the study, sorted CD4+ and CD8+ blood T cells from patients with severe aplastic anemia and from healthy subjects underwent deep sequencing of TCR repertoires. Patients were enrolled in the USA under clinicaltrials.gov protocols 00001620, 01623167, 00001397, 00071045, 00081523 and 00961064. Ficoll-Paque density gradient centrifugation was used to isolate peripheral blood mononuclear cells. CD4+ and CD8+ T cells were sorted by FACS or magnetic beads before DNA extraction. Regarding this clonotype: Its antigen is unknown. The input lacks base qualities; no much larger clone sits a single base away.

TCR beta VDJ combination and CDR3 sequence profiling used genomic DNA as the template. An Illumina HiSeq 2000 was used for TCR repertoire sequencing. Per the authors' processing: Repertoires were assessed using TRBV/TRBJ rearrangement plots, CDR3 size and DJ length profiles, and Simpson's diversity index. The most abundant DNA sequence in the deep sequencing data was taken as the immunodominant clone. CDR3 amino acid sequences were screened for sharing across subjects and compared with published repertoires and the VDJdb database. TCRdb trimmed the raw reads at Q25, called clones with MiXCR and kept productive beta chains. Each entry merges the rows of one CDR3 protein and shows their most common DNA and genes. For this entry, the V and J calls and clone size follow TCRdb and not the study's own pipeline. Recorded for this sample are 75,000 to 80,000 distinct CDR3 sequences; roughly three quarters of them occurred a single time. Roughly 80% of the sample belongs to the ten largest clones.

The receptor's source is a human donor with aplastic anemia. Sample: sorted CD4+, CD8+, or CD8+CD57+ T cells (not recorded which) from PBMCs. The chain joins TRBV19 to TRBJ1-1, with the D gene not confidently named. The DNA sequence follows: TGTGCCAGTAGGTCAGGTAAGATGAACACTGAAGCTTTCTTT. Its translation reads: CASRSGKMNTEAFF.